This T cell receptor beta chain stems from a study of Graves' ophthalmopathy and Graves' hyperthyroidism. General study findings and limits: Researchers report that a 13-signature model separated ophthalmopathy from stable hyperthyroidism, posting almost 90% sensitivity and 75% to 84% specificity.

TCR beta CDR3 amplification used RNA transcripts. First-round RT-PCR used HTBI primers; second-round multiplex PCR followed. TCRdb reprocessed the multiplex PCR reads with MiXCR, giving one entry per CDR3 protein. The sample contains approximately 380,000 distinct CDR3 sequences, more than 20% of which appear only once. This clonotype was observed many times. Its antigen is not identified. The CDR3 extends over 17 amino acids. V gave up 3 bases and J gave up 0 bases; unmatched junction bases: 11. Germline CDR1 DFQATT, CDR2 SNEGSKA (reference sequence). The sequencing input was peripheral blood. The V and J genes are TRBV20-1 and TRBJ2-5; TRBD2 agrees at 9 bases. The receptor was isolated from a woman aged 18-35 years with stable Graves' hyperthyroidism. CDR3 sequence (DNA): TGCAGTGCTAGGGCGCTAGCGGGAAGATCGTACCAAGAGACCCAGTACTTC. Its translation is CSARALAGRSYQETQYF.